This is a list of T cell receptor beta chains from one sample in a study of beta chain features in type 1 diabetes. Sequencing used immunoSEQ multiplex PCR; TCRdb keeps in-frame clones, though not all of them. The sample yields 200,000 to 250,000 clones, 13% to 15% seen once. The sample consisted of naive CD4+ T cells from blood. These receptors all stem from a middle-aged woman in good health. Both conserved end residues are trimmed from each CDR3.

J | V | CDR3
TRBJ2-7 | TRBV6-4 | ASIRQGQTYEQY
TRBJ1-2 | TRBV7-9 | ASSGQGGGYGYT
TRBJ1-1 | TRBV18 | ASSSTTGGVRVLGTEAF
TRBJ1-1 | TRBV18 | ASSPGRVNTEAF
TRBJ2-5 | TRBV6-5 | ASSYSLGQQTQY
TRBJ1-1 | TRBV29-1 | SVLQGLGTEAF
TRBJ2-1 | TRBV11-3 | ASSFLGNEQF
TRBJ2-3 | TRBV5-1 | ASSRGLAGALMDTQY
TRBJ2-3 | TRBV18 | ASSPRLDGKQSG
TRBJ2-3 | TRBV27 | ASSLTSGGPDTQY
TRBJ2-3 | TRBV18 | ASSPQRGGDTQY
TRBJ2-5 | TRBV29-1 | SGNQGAVETQY
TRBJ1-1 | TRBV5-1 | ASSLSGSMNTEAF
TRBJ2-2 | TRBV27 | ASSTTGTGTGELF
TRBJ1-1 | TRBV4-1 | ASSLWTGLNTEAF
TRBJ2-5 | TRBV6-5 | ASSYVASGGKRTQY
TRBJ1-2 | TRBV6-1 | ASSEAGQGLGYT
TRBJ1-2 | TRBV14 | ASSHGQGIANYGYT
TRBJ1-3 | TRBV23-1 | ASSQLLLRVGNTIY
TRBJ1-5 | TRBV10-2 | ASTPTQANQPQH
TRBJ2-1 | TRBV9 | ASSVGWSGYNEQF
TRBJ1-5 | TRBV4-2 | ASSPGQGLQPQH
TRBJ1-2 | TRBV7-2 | ASSFPNRVYGYT
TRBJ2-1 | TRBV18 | ASSPPGGGHNEQF
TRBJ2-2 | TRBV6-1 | ASRQPGQSTGELF
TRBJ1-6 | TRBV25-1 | ASSGRAGTARNSPLH
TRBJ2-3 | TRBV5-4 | ASSFQVSGTDTQY
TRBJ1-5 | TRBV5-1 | ASSLDSPGMGTQH
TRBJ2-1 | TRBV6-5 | ASRIYNEQF
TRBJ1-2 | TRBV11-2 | ASREGREGYT
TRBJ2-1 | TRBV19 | ASSIEPGGEQF
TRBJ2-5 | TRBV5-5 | ASSARTDQETQY
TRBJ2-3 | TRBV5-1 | ASMPRLAGGADTQY
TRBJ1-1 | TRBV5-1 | ASSSRGQSNTEAF
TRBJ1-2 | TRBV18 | ASSPGTGYRDGYT
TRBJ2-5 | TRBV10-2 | ASMGGETQY
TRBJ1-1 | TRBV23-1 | ASSQSSGEAF
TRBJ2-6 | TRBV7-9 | ASSLAASGANVLT
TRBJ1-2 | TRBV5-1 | ASSLLGTGVYGYT
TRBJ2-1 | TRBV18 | ASSPASGGYNEQF
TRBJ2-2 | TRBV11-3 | ASSLNQGEFKAGELF
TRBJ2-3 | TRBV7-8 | ASSLVWRGTADTQY
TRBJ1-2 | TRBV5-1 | ASSLAGRGRDGYT
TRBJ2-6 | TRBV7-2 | ASSFGRGPGANVLT
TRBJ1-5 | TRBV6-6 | ASSYLGGENGQPQH
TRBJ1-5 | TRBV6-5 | ASSYDRDGNQPQH